This T cell receptor beta chain comes out of a study of tumor-infiltrating lymphocytes in primary liver carcinoma. Findings and limits, study-wide: Tumor top-250-clone fractions significantly exceeded those of blood (p = 0.039).

As for this clonotype: Its antigen is undetermined. At one of its ends the junction is not consistent with the germline gene, which may arise from a read error.

Both RNA and DNA were isolated together from about 20-30 mg of bulk tissue that had not been sorted. Resection treated the patients' primary liver carcinoma. The CDR3 contains 14 residues. Looked up from germline, CDR1 is LGHNA and CDR2 is YNFKEQ. Researchers generated TCR beta cDNA from approximately 520 ng of total RNA, relying on a constant-region primer. Construction of TCR beta libraries relied on three successive nested multiplex PCR rounds employing slightly modified ARM-PCR. The two initial PCR rounds, about 9 cycles each, used TRBV1-TRBV30 forward and C-beta reverse primers. TCRdb reprocessed the multiplex PCR reads via MiXCR and lists one record per CDR3 protein. The sample holds more than 70,000 distinct CDR3 sequences, around 66% seen once.

The chain is built from TRBV4-2 and TRBJ1-2; a possible D gene is TRBD1 (5 bases). The specimen sequenced was tumor-adjacent normal liver tissue. The clonotype originates from a man aged 35 to 55 with primary liver carcinoma and hepatitis B virus infection. The CDR3 DNA is TGTGTCAGCAGTCAAGATCGAACAGGCTGGGGCTACACCTTC. Translating gives CVSSQDRTGWGYTF.